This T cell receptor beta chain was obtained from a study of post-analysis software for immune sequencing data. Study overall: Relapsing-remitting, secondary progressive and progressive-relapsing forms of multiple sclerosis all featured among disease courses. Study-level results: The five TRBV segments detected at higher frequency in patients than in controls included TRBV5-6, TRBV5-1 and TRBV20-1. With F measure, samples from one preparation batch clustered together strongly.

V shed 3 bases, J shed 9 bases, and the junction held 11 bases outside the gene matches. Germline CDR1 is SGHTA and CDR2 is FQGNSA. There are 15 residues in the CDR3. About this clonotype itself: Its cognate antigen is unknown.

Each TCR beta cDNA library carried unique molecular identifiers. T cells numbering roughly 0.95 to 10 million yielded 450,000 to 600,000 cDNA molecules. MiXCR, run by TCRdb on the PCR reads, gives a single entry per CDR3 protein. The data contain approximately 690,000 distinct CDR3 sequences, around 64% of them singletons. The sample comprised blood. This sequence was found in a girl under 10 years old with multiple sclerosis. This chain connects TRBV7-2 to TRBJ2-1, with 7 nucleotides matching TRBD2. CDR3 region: CASSLGSGQRREQFF. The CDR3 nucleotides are TGTGCCAGCAGCTTGGGTAGCGGGCAACGACGTGAGCAGTTCTTC.